Described below is a single T cell receptor beta chain sequence and its context. What it recognizes is unknown. Germline values: CDR1 MNHEY, CDR2 SMNVEV (reference sequence). The CDR3 spans 16 residues. The V gene end was trimmed by 4 bases and the J gene end by 1 base; junction bases not matched to a gene: 4. The data derive from a study of cytomegalovirus exposure and HLA in healthy donors. Overall study results and limits: There were some public TCRs occurring in many donors, but most TCR sequences were rare. Using a false discovery rate of 0.05, a later analysis showed that approximately 18,000 TCR beta sequences were associated with HLA alleles.

Primers for the PCR totalled 60 Vbeta and 13 Jbeta. Sequencing was performed with immunoSEQ multiplex PCR; in TCRdb, only in-frame clones are kept and a portion is missing. The sample has about 130,000 clones, around four fifths seen once. Input material: PBMCs. This sequence joins TRBV27 and TRBJ2-2, with 9 bases lining up with TRBD2. This receptor was obtained from a woman aged 40 to 50 in good health and CMV-seropositive. In nucleotides, the CDR3 is TGTGCCAGCAGTTGGCAGACTAGCGGGAACACCGGGGAGCTGTTTTTT. Amino acids: CASSWQTSGNTGELFF.